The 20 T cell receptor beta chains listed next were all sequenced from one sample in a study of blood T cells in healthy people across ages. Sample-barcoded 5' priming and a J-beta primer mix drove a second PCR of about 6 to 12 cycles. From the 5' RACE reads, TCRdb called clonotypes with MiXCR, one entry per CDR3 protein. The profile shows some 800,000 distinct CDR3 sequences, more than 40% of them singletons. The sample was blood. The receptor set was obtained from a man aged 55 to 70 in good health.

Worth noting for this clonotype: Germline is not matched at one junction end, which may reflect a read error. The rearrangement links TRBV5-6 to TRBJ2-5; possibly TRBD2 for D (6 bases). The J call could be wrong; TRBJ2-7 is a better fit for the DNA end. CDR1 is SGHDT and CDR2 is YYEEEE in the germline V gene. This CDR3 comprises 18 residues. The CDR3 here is CTSSFLEDTLGTPYEQYF. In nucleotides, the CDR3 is TGTACCAGCAGCTTTTTGGAGGACACGTTGGGGACTCCCTACGAGCAGTACTTC.

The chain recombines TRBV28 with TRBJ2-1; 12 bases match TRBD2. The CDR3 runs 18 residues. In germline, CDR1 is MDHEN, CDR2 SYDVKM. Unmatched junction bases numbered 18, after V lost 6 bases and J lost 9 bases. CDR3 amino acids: CASSLGTSGPGHNAEQFF. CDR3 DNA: TGTGCCAGCAGCCTCGGGACTAGCGGGCCTGGTCACAATGCTGAGCAGTTCTTC.

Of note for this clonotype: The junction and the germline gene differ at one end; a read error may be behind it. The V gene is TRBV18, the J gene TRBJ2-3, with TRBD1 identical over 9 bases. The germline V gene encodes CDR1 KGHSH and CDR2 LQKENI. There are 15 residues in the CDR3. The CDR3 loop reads CASSPDRGGADTQYF. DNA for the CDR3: TGCGCCAGCTCACCGGACAGGGGTGGAGCAGATACGCAGTATTTT.

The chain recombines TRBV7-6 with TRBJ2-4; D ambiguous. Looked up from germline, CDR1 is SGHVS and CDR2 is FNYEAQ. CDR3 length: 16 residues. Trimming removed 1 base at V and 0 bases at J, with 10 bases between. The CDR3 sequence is CASSLGSVGAKNIQYF. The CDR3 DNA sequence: TGTGCCAGCAGCTTAGGTTCAGTCGGAGCCAAAAACATTCAGTACTTC.

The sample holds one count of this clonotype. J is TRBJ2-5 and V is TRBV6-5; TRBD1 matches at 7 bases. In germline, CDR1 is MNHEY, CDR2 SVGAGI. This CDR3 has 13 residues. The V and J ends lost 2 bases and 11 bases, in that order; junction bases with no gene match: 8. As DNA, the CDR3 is TGTGCCAGCAGTTACAGGGGGCTCGACGATCAGTACTTC. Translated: CASSYRGLDDQYF.

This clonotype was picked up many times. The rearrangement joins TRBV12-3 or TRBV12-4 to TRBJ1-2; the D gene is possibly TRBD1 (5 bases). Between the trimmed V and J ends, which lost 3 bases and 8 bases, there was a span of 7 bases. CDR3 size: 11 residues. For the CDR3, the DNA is TGTGCCAGCAGTTTTGGGGCCGGCTACACCTTC. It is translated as CASSFGAGYTF.

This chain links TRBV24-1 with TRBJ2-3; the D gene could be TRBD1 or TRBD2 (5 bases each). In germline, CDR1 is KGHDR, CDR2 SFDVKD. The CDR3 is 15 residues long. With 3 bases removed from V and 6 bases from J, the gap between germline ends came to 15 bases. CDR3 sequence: CATSDPPRGSDTQYF. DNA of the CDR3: TGTGCCACCAGTGATCCCCCTCGGGGCTCGGATACGCAGTATTTT.

In nucleotides, the CDR3 is TGTGCCACCAGCAGAGATGACCCCGACGAGCAGTACTTC. It specifies CATSRDDPDEQYF. The chain has TRBV15 and TRBJ2-7, with unresolved D. Germline loops: CDR1 LNHNV, CDR2 YYDKDF (reference sequence). The length of the CDR3 is 13 residues. The germline V and J ends were trimmed by 0 bases and 5 bases, with 8 bases remaining between them.

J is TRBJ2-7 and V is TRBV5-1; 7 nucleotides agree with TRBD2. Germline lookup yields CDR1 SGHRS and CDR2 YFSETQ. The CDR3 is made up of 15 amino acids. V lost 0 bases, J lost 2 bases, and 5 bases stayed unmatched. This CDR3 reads CASSLAGGNTYEQYF. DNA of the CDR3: TGCGCCAGCAGCTTGGCGGGGGGAAATACCTACGAGCAGTACTTC.

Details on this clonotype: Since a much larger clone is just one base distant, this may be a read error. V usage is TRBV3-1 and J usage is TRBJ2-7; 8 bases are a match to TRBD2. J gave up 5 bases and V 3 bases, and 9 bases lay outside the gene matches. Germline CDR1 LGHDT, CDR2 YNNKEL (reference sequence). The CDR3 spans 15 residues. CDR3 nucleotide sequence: TGTGCCAGCAGCCATGCAGGACTAGCTACCCACGAGCAGTACTTC. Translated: CASSHAGLATHEQYF.

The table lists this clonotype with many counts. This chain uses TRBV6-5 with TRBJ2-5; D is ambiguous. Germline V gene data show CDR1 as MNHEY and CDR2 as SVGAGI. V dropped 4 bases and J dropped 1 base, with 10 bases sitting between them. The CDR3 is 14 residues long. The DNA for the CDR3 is TGTGCCAGCAGTTTCTCGCGGAGCCAAGAGACCCAGTACTTC. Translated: CASSFSRSQETQYF.

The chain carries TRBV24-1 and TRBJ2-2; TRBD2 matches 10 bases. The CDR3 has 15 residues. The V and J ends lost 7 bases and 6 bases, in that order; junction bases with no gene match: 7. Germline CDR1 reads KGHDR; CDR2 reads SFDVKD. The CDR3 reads CATSGTSAFAGELFF. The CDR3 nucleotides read TGTGCCACCAGCGGGACTAGCGCCTTTGCCGGGGAGCTGTTTTTT.

The CDR3 DNA sequence: TGTGCCAGCAGTCCCGGGACAGGGATGATTAATGAGCAGTTCTTC. Translation: CASSPGTGMINEQFF. The chain is built from TRBV7-2 and TRBJ2-1, with 9 positions matching TRBD1. The CDR3 has 15 amino acids. Germline values: CDR1 SGHTA, CDR2 FQGNSA. V gave up 6 bases and J gave up 7 bases; unmatched junction bases: 10.

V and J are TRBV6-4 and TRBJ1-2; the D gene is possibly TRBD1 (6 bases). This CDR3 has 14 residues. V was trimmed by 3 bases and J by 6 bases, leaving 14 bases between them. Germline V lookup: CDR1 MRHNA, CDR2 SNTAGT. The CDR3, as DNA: TGTGCCAGCAGTGAAAGAGGGGGGATACATGGCTACACCTTC. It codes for CASSERGGIHGYTF.

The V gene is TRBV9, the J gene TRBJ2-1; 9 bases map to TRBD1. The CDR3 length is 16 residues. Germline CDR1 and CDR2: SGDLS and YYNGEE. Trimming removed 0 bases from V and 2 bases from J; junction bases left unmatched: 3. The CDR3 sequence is CASSVAGQGAYNEQFF. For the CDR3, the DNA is TGTGCCAGCAGCGTAGCGGGACAGGGCGCCTACAATGAGCAGTTCTTC.

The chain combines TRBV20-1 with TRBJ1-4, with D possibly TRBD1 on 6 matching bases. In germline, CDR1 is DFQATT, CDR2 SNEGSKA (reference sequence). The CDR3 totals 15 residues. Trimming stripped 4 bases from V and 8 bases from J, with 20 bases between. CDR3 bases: TGCAGTGCTATTTCCTCAGGGTTAAGGGGGGAAAAACTGTTTTTT. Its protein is CSAISSGLRGEKLFF.

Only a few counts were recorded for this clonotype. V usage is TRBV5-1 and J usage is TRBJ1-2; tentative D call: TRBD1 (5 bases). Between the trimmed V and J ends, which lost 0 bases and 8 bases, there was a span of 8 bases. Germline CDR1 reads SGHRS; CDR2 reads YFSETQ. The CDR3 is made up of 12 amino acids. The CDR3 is CASSLVGGGYTF. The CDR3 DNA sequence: TGCGCCAGCAGCTTGGTTGGGGGAGGCTACACCTTC.

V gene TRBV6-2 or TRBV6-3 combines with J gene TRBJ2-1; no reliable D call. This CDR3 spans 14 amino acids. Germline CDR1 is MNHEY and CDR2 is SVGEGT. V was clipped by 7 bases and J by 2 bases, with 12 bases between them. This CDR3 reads CASKGQAAYNEQFF. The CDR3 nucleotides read TGTGCCAGCAAGGGTCAGGCCGCCTACAATGAGCAGTTCTTC.

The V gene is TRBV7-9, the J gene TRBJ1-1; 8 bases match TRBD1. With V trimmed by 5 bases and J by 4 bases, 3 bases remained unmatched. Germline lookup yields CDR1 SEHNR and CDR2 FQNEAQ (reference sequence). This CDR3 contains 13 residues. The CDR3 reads CASSTRGPTEAFF. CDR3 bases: TGTGCCAGCAGCACCAGGGGGCCCACTGAAGCTTTCTTT.

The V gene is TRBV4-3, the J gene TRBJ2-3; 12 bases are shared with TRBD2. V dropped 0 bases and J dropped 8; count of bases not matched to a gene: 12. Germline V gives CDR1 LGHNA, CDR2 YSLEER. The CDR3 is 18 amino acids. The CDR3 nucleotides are TGCGCCAGCAGCCAAGAAAGGGGAGGACTAGCGGGGTTAGGTACGCAGTATTTT. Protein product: CASSQERGGLAGLGTQYF.